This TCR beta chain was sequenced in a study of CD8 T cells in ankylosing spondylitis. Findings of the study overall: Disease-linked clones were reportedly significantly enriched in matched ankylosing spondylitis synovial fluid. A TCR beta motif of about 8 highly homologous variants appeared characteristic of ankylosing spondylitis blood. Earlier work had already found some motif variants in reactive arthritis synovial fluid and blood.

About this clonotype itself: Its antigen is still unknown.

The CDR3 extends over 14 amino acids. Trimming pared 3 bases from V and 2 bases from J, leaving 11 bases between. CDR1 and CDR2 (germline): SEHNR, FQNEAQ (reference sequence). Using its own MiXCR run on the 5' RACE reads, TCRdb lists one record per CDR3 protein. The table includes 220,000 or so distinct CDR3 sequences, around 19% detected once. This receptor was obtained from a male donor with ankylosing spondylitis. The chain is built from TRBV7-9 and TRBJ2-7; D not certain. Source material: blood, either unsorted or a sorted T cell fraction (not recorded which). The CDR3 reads CASSFLDKPYEQYF. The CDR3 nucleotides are TGTGCCAGCAGCTTTCTCGACAAACCCTACGAGCAGTACTTC.